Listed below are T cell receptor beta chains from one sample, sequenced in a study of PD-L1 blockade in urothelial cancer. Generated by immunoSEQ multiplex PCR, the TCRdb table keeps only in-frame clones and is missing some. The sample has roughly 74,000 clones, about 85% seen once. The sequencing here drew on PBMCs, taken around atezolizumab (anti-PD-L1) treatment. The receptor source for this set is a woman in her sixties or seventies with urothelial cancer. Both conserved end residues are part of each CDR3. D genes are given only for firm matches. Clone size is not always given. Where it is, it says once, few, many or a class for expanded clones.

CDR3 DNA: TGTGCCAGCATCCCCCAAGAGGGTGAGCAGTTCTTC; CDR3 protein: CASIPQEGEQFF; D gene: .; J gene: TRBJ2-1; V gene: TRBV6-1; clone size: .
CDR3 DNA: TGCGCCAGCAGCCAAGCGCCCGAGACTCCTGGAAACACCATATATTTT; CDR3 protein: CASSQAPETPGNTIYF; D gene: .; J gene: TRBJ1-3; V gene: TRBV4-1; clone size: .
CDR3 DNA: TGTGCCAGCAGCACAACTAGCGGGAATTACAATGAGCAGTTCTTC; CDR3 protein: CASSTTSGNYNEQFF; D gene: TRBD2; J gene: TRBJ2-1; V gene: TRBV7-6; clone size: few
CDR3 DNA: TGTGCCAGCAGTACTAGCGGGAGAGGCCAAGAGACCCAGTACTTC; CDR3 protein: CASSTSGRGQETQYF; D gene: TRBD2; J gene: TRBJ2-5; V gene: TRBV27; clone size: .
CDR3 DNA: TGTGCCAGCAGCTTGTCGGGACAGGGCACAGATACGCAGTATTTT; CDR3 protein: CASSLSGQGTDTQYF; D gene: TRBD1; J gene: TRBJ2-3; V gene: TRBV5-6; clone size: .
CDR3 DNA: TGTGCCAGCAGAGAACTAAGCGGGACCCAGTACTTC; CDR3 protein: CASRELSGTQYF; D gene: .; J gene: TRBJ2-5; V gene: TRBV27; clone size: .
CDR3 DNA: TGTGCCAGCAGAGGGACAGGGTTGGGCACCATATATTTT; CDR3 protein: CASRGTGLGTIYF; D gene: TRBD1; J gene: TRBJ1-3; V gene: TRBV2; clone size: .
CDR3 DNA: TGTGCCAGTAGTACCGTACCAGGTAGACAAGAGACCCAGTACTTC; CDR3 protein: CASSTVPGRQETQYF; D gene: .; J gene: TRBJ2-5; V gene: TRBV19; clone size: .
CDR3 DNA: TGTGCCAGTAGCACGGACAGGGAAGCGAATCAGCCCCAGCATTTT; CDR3 protein: CASSTDREANQPQHF; D gene: TRBD1; J gene: TRBJ1-5; V gene: TRBV19; clone size: .
CDR3 DNA: TGCAGCGTAGGGGGGACTAGCGGGGGGGATTCCTACGAGCAGTACTTC; CDR3 protein: CSVGGTSGGDSYEQYF; D gene: TRBD2; J gene: TRBJ2-7; V gene: TRBV29-1; clone size: .
CDR3 DNA: TGTGCCAGTAGCCGGGACTTCTACAACAATGAGCAGTTCTTC; CDR3 protein: CASSRDFYNNEQFF; D gene: .; J gene: TRBJ2-1; V gene: TRBV19; clone size: .
CDR3 DNA: TGTGCCAGCAGCTTCCGGGACAGACAAGAGACCCAGTACTTC; CDR3 protein: CASSFRDRQETQYF; D gene: TRBD1; J gene: TRBJ2-5; V gene: TRBV11-2; clone size: .
CDR3 DNA: TGTGCCAGCAGGGCCGGGACAGGGGTGACCCAGTACTTC; CDR3 protein: CASRAGTGVTQYF; D gene: TRBD1; J gene: TRBJ2-5; V gene: TRBV7-2; clone size: .
CDR3 DNA: TGTGCCACCAGCAGAGATCGGGTTCGTCAGCCCCAGCATTTT; CDR3 protein: CATSRDRVRQPQHF; D gene: .; J gene: TRBJ1-5; V gene: TRBV15; clone size: .
CDR3 DNA: TGTGCCAGCAGCTTGGCAGCGGCCACCTATGGCTACACCTTC; CDR3 protein: CASSLAAATYGYTF; D gene: .; J gene: TRBJ1-2; V gene: TRBV7-9; clone size: .
CDR3 DNA: TGTGCCAGCAGCTCAGGGAACACTGAAGCTTTCTTT; CDR3 protein: CASSSGNTEAFF; D gene: .; J gene: TRBJ1-1; V gene: TRBV5-4; clone size: .
CDR3 DNA: TGTGCCAGTAGTATGCTACAGGGGGCCCACGAGCAGTACTTC; CDR3 protein: CASSMLQGAHEQYF; D gene: TRBD1; J gene: TRBJ2-7; V gene: TRBV19; clone size: .
CDR3 DNA: TGTGCCAGCAGCCCGGGAGTCTTACCGACAGATACGCAGTATTTT; CDR3 protein: CASSPGVLPTDTQYF; D gene: .; J gene: TRBJ2-3; V gene: TRBV7-9; clone size: .
CDR3 DNA: TGTGCCAGCATCCGGGACAGGGCTCAGCCCCAGCATTTT; CDR3 protein: CASIRDRAQPQHF; D gene: TRBD1; J gene: TRBJ1-5; V gene: TRBV2; clone size: .
CDR3 DNA: TGTGCCAGTAGTAAGACAAGAGTAAACACTGAAGCTTTCTTT; CDR3 protein: CASSKTRVNTEAFF; D gene: .; J gene: TRBJ1-1; V gene: TRBV19; clone size: .
CDR3 DNA: TGTGCCAGCAGCTTTCGGGTCACCGGGGAGCTGTTTTTT; CDR3 protein: CASSFRVTGELFF; D gene: .; J gene: TRBJ2-2; V gene: TRBV7-2; clone size: few
CDR3 DNA: TGTGCCAGCAGTCCGTCGGCAGGGACAGCCTATGGCTACACCTTC; CDR3 protein: CASSPSAGTAYGYTF; D gene: TRBD1; J gene: TRBJ1-2; V gene: TRBV28; clone size: .
CDR3 DNA: TGTGCCTGGAGTGTATTGGCAGGGGTCGGCTACACCTTC; CDR3 protein: CAWSVLAGVGYTF; D gene: .; J gene: TRBJ1-2; V gene: TRBV30; clone size: .
CDR3 DNA: TGTGCCTGGGGGCAAAGCGGAGTCTCTGGAAACACCATATATTTT; CDR3 protein: CAWGQSGVSGNTIYF; D gene: .; J gene: TRBJ1-3; V gene: TRBV30; clone size: .
CDR3 DNA: TGTGCCAGCAGTGAAGTAACTAGCGGGGGAGCTGGGGCCAACGTCCTGACTTTC; CDR3 protein: CASSEVTSGGAGANVLTF; D gene: TRBD2; J gene: TRBJ2-6; V gene: TRBV2; clone size: .
CDR3 DNA: TGTGCCAGCAGTGATCAAGCGGGGGGCACAGATACGCAGTATTTT; CDR3 protein: CASSDQAGGTDTQYF; D gene: TRBD2; J gene: TRBJ2-3; V gene: TRBV6-1; clone size: .
CDR3 DNA: TGCGCCAGCAGCTTGGGGTTCACAACTGGAAACACCATATATTTT; CDR3 protein: CASSLGFTTGNTIYF; D gene: .; J gene: TRBJ1-3; V gene: TRBV5-1; clone size: .